This passage covers 16 T cell receptor beta chains from one sample sequenced in a study of cytomegalovirus exposure and HLA in healthy donors. With 60 Vbeta and 13 Jbeta primers, the PCR was carried out. Sequencing used immunoSEQ multiplex PCR; TCRdb keeps in-frame clones, though not all of them. The table lists some 250,000 clones, about 81% of them singletons, with around 5% in the top ten. Sample: PBMCs. These receptor sequences come from a woman in her thirties or forties in good health and CMV-seropositive.

The chain uses TRBV5-1 and TRBJ2-1, with TRBD2 identical over 8 bases. The trim removed 3 bases at V and 4 bases at J, leaving 9 bases unmatched. The CDR3 has 16 amino acids. The germline CDR1 and CDR2 sequences are SGHRS and YFSETQ. This CDR3 reads CASSSGGLEVYNEQFF. The CDR3 region has the DNA TGCGCCAGCAGCTCTGGGGGACTAGAGGTATACAATGAGCAGTTCTTC.

This clone has just a few counts. The J gene is TRBJ1-6, the V gene TRBV30, with no clear D. In germline, CDR1 is GTSNPN, CDR2 SVGIG (reference sequence). Trimming left V 5 bases short and J 7 bases short, with 12 bases between. This CDR3 spans 13 amino acids. CDR3 DNA: TGTGCCTGGTCGGTAGTAAACAATTCACCCCTCCACTTT. Translated, it gives CAWSVVNNSPLHF.

This clone occurred a few times. The CDR3: CASSFNSGTTDTQYF. The CDR3 DNA is TGTGCCAGCAGCTTTAACAGCGGGACCACAGATACGCAGTATTTT. This chain links TRBV11-2 with TRBJ2-3; TRBD2 aligns across 7 bases. CDR1 and CDR2 (germline): SGHAT, FQNNGV. With 3 bases clipped from V and 2 bases from J, the junction kept 5 bases outside the gene matches. The CDR3 sequence is 15 residues long.

The chain has TRBV9 and TRBJ2-7, with D tentatively TRBD1 (5 bases). Trimming left V 3 bases short and J 3 bases short, with 16 bases between. CDR3 length: 15 residues. From germline, CDR1 is SGDLS and CDR2 YYNGEE. The CDR3 DNA sequence: TGTGCCAGCAGCGCTACAGGCCTCTCGGGCTACGAGCAGTACTTC. It is translated as CASSATGLSGYEQYF. Looking up the rest from reference TRBV9 and TRBJ2-7 gives the full variable domain: DSGVTQTPKHLITATGQRVTLRCSPRSGDLSVYWYQQSLDQGLQFLIQYYNGEERAKGNILERFSAQQFPDLHSELNLSSLELGDSALYFCASSATGLSGYEQYFGPGTRLTVT.

This chain joins TRBV27 and TRBJ1-2; 7 bases align to TRBD1. CDR1 MNHEY and CDR2 SMNVEV come from the germline V gene (reference sequence). The trim removed 10 bases at V and 8 bases at J, leaving 16 bases unmatched. The CDR3 runs to 14 residues. The CDR3 DNA follows: TGTGCCACCCAGATGCGAGACAGGGAAGGCGGCTACACCTTC. Protein product: CATQMRDREGGYTF.

The chain recombines TRBV27 with TRBJ1-2; 9 positions match TRBD1. Trimming cost V 6 bases and J 3 bases; bases outside gene matches: 8. This CDR3 spans 15 amino acids. Germline V gene sequence: CDR1 MNHEY, CDR2 SMNVEV (reference sequence). Here the CDR3 reads CASSQPGQGYYGYTF. The CDR3 coding sequence is TGTGCCAGCAGCCAACCGGGACAGGGTTACTATGGCTACACCTTC.

The chain uses TRBV28 and TRBJ2-3; 7 bases align to TRBD2. The CDR3 spans 12 residues. Germline CDR1 MDHEN, CDR2 SYDVKM. V shed 6 bases, J shed 11 bases, and the junction held 8 bases outside the gene matches. For the CDR3, the DNA is TGTGCCAGCAGCTCGAGCGGGATGCGGCAGTATTTT. Amino acid sequence: CASSSSGMRQYF.

This chain connects TRBV6-5 to TRBJ1-4, with D uncertain. In germline, CDR1 is MNHEY, CDR2 SVGAGI. Trimming cost V 0 bases and J 10 bases, with 15 bases left between them. This CDR3 spans 15 amino acids. The CDR3 region has the DNA TGTGCCAGCAGTTACTCGATTTCCGCGGGTGTAAAACTGTTTTTT. This gives the protein CASSYSISAGVKLFF.

V usage is TRBV5-5 and J usage is TRBJ1-6, with TRBD1 as a possible D gene (5 bases). The CDR3 has 18 amino acids. CDR1 SGHKS and CDR2 YYEKEE come from the germline V gene (reference sequence). Trimming took 0 bases from V and 9 from J, leaving 22 bases between them. CDR3 nucleotides: TGTGCCAGCAGCTTGGCCCCCCAGGGCACGATCCAAAGTTCACCCCTCCACTTT. Translating it yields CASSLAPQGTIQSSPLHF.

The rearrangement uses TRBV4-1 and TRBJ2-7, with D maybe TRBD1 (6 bases). The germline V gene has CDR1 MGHRA and CDR2 YSYEKL. The CDR3 is made up of 18 amino acids. Trimming shortened V by 0 bases and J by 4 bases, and 22 bases separated the two germline ends. The CDR3 region has the DNA TGCGCCAGCAGCCAAGAAGGGGGTCCGGGACGCCGGGCATACGAGCAGTACTTC. Its translation is CASSQEGGPGRRAYEQYF.

The rearrangement uses TRBV6-6 and TRBJ2-5, with D possibly matching TRBD2 (5 bases). Between the trimmed V and J ends, which lost 6 bases and 11 bases, there was a span of 13 bases. CDR1 and CDR2 (germline): MNHNY, SVGAGI (reference sequence). The CDR3 contains 11 residues. The CDR3 region has the DNA TGTGCCAGCAGGCTAGGAGGTGAGCAGTACTTC. Amino acids: CASRLGGEQYF.

The chain is built from TRBV5-4 and TRBJ1-2, with a possible D match to TRBD1 (6 bases). This CDR3 is 16 amino acids long. Per the germline V gene, CDR1 is SGHNT and CDR2 is YYREEE (reference sequence). V shed 3 bases and J shed 0 bases, with 15 bases lying between them. The CDR3 region is CASSYDRKATNYGYTF. CDR3 nucleotides: TGTGCCAGCAGCTACGACAGGAAGGCCACTAACTATGGCTACACCTTC.

This clone was seen only a few times. The rearrangement links TRBV19 to TRBJ2-7; TRBD1 might be the D (6 bases). Germline V gene lookup returns CDR1 LNHDA and CDR2 SQIVND (reference sequence). CDR3 size: 14 residues. Trimming removed 5 bases from V and 2 bases from J, with 13 bases in between. The CDR3 protein is CASSSSRGAYEQYF. In DNA form, the CDR3 reads TGTGCCAGTAGTTCATCCAGGGGCGCCTACGAGCAGTACTTC.

The V call is TRBV4-2, the J call TRBJ1-1; D remains ambiguous. Germline V lookup: CDR1 LGHNA, CDR2 YNFKEQ. This CDR3 comprises 16 residues. Trimming stripped 0 bases from V and 3 bases from J, with 14 bases between. CDR3 sequence: CASSQDPQGRDTEAFF. CDR3 in DNA: TGTGCCAGCAGCCAAGATCCCCAAGGGAGGGACACTGAAGCTTTCTTT.

This clone was counted once. The chain carries TRBV2 and TRBJ1-2; 8 bases are shared with TRBD1. Germline V CDR1 and CDR2: SNHLY, FYNNEI. The V and J ends lost 5 bases and 8 bases, in that order; junction bases with no gene match: 4. The CDR3 has 12 amino acids. CDR3: CASSPDRAGYTF. The CDR3, as DNA: TGTGCCAGCAGTCCGGACAGGGCCGGCTACACCTTC. Full variable domain (rest looked up from reference TRBV2 and TRBJ1-2): EPEVTQTPSHQVTQMGQEVILRCVPISNHLYFYWYRQILGQKVEFLVSFYNNEISEKSEIFDDQFSVERPDGSNFTLKIRSTKLEDSAMYFCASSPDRAGYTFGSGTRLTVV.

The gene calls are TRBV7-9 and TRBJ1-5; D gene ambiguous. The CDR3 is 16 residues long. Germline CDR1 reads SEHNR; CDR2 reads FQNEAQ (reference sequence). The V gene lost 0 bases and the J gene lost 2 bases, with 11 bases spanning the gap. CDR3 protein: CASSLAGESGNQPQHF. In DNA form, the CDR3 reads TGTGCCAGCAGCTTAGCGGGCGAATCAGGCAATCAGCCCCAGCATTTT.